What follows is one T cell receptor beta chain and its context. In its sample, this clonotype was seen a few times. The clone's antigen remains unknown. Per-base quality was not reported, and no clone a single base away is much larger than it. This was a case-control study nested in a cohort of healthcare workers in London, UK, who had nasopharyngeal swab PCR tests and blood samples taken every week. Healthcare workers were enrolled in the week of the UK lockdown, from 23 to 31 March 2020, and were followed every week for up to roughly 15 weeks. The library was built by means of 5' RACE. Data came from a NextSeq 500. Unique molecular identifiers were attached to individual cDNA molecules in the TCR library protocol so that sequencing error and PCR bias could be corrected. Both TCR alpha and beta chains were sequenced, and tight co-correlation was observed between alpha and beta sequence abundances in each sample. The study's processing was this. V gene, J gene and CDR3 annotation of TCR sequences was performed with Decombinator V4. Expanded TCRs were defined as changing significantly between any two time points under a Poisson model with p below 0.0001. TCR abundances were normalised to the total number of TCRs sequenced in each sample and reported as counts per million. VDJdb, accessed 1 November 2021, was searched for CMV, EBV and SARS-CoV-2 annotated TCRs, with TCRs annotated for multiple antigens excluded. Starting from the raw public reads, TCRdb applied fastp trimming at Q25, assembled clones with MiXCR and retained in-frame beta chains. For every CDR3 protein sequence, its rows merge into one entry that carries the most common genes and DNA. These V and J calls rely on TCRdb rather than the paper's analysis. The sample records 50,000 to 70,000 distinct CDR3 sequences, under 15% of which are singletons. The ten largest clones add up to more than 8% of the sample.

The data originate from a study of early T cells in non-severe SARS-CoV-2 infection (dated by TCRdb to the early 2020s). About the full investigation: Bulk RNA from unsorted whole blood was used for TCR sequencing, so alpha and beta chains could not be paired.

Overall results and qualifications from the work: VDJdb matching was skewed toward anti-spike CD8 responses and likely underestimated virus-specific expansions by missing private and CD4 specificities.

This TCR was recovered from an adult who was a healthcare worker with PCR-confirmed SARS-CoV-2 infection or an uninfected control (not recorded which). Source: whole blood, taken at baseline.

The CDR3 reads CASAEPGRDPSEQYF. The DNA sequence follows: TGTGCCAGCGCAGAACCGGGACGAGATCCCAGCGAGCAGTACTTC. The sequence joins TRBV28 to TRBJ2-7; the D call could be TRBD1 or TRBD2, with each sharing 5 bases. The germline V gene sets CDR1 to MDHEN and CDR2 to SYDVKM. The CDR3 contains 15 residues, cysteine and phenylalanine counted. Solely the CDR3 DNA is kept, with 45 bases framed from the first base. Relative to germline, V is 8 bases shorter and J is 6 bases shorter, with 23 bases between their ends.